This T cell receptor (beta chain) was identified in a study of T cell responses to AZD1222 COVID-19 vaccine. Overall study results and limits: Spike-specific TCRs gained breadth and depth after people received two AZD1222 doses.

Only in-frame clones appear in the TCRdb table, and some are missing; sequencing was by immunoSEQ multiplex PCR. The sample contains about 180,000 clones, roughly 88% of which appear only once. CDR1 is MGHRA and CDR2 is YSYEKL in the germline V gene. The CDR3 contains 14 residues. With 1 base removed from V and 5 bases from J, the gap between germline ends came to 8 bases. A remark on this clone: The antigen is not known.

The TCR comes from an adult in good health. The source was peripheral blood, collected on day 0 of AZD1222 vaccination. V usage is TRBV4-1 and J usage is TRBJ1-4, with a tentative D call TRBD1 (5 bases). The CDR3 loop is CASSQVQVNEKLFF. DNA for the CDR3: TGCGCCAGCAGCCAAGTACAGGTGAATGAAAAACTGTTTTTT.